The 10 T cell receptor beta chains given below trace back to one sample, sequenced in a study of T cell responses to AZD1222 COVID-19 vaccine. The data were produced by immunoSEQ multiplex PCR, yet TCRdb's version contains in-frame clones alone and is incomplete. The repertoire holds 100,000 to 150,000 clones, approximately 88% seen once, with about 5% in the top ten. The sequences come from peripheral blood, collected on day 0 of AZD1222 vaccination. These receptors originate from an adult in good health.

This chain links TRBV24-1 with TRBJ1-5; 8 positions agree with TRBD1. This CDR3 has 14 residues. From germline, CDR1 is KGHDR and CDR2 SFDVKD. Germline trimming cut 3 bases from V and 7 bases from J; bases unmatched to any gene: 4. The CDR3 sequence: CATSDATGDQPQHF. In DNA, the CDR3 is TGTGCCACCAGTGATGCGACAGGGGACCAGCCCCAGCATTTT.

The chain is built from TRBV9 and TRBJ2-4; 7 bases map to TRBD2. The germline gives CDR1 SGDLS, CDR2 YYNGEE. CDR3 length equals 13 residues. J gave up 7 bases and V 3 bases, and 4 bases lay outside the gene matches. The DNA for the CDR3 is TGTGCCAGCAGCGCCGGGACTACGAACATTCAGTACTTC. As protein: CASSAGTTNIQYF.

In this sample, this clone turned up a few times. The rearrangement links TRBV20-1 to TRBJ1-2; D remains unclear. V was shortened by 4 bases and J by 8 bases, with 8 bases between the two germline ends. Germline V gene data show CDR1 as DFQATT and CDR2 as SNEGSKA (reference sequence). This CDR3 spans 10 amino acids. The CDR3 nucleotides are TGCAGTGCTACCCCGGGCGGCTACACCTTC. Protein sequence: CSATPGGYTF.

The rearrangement joins TRBV5-1 to TRBJ1-5; the D gene is possibly TRBD1 (5 bases). The CDR3 runs to 14 residues. Germline V gene sequence: CDR1 SGHRS, CDR2 YFSETQ. With 1 base removed from V and 6 bases from J, the gap between germline ends came to 11 bases. CDR3 in DNA: TGCGCCAGCAGCTTGTCATCCGGGGGTCAGCCCCAGCATTTT. It translates to CASSLSSGGQPQHF.

J is TRBJ1-2 and V is TRBV6-6; 10 bases agree with TRBD1. Germline loops: CDR1 MNHNY, CDR2 SVGAGI (reference sequence). Unmatched junction bases numbered 2, after V lost 4 bases and J lost 6 bases. This CDR3 has 13 amino acids. CDR3 protein: CASSWDRGHGYTF. CDR3 DNA: TGTGCCAGCAGTTGGGACAGGGGTCATGGCTACACCTTC.

The chain couples TRBV9 to TRBJ1-2; D possibly corresponds to TRBD1 (5 bases). CDR1 is SGDLS and CDR2 is YYNGEE in the germline V gene. Trimming took 3 bases from V and 6 from J, leaving 15 bases between them. CDR3 size: 14 residues. CDR3 in DNA: TGTGCCAGCAGCGCCCGACAAGGGGCGGATGGCTACACCTTC. Translated, it gives CASSARQGADGYTF.

The chain is built from TRBV30 and TRBJ1-3; TRBD1 aligns across 7 bases. The CDR3 loop spans 14 amino acids. V shed 4 bases and J 4 bases; nucleotides not matched to a gene: 7. Germline V gene data show CDR1 as GTSNPN and CDR2 as SVGIG (reference sequence). The CDR3 region is CAWNPTGAGNTIYF. The CDR3 DNA reads as TGTGCCTGGAACCCCACAGGGGCCGGAAACACCATATATTTT.

The rearrangement joins TRBV2 to TRBJ1-4; D perhaps matches TRBD1 (5 bases). V lost 0 bases and J lost 8, with 16 bases in between. Germline CDR1 and CDR2: SNHLY and FYNNEI. The CDR3 length is 16 residues. The CDR3 protein is CASSEAFGRGNEKLFF. For the CDR3, the DNA is TGTGCCAGCAGTGAAGCGTTTGGTCGGGGCAACGAAAAACTGTTTTTT.

V gene TRBV27 combines with J gene TRBJ1-1; TRBD1 aligns across 7 bases. Losses at the gene ends were 5 bases for V and 0 bases for J; bases not matched to a gene: 9. This CDR3 region has 16 residues. Per the germline V gene, CDR1 is MNHEY and CDR2 is SMNVEV (reference sequence). The CDR3 protein is CASSPPQGGMNTEAFF. The DNA for the CDR3 is TGTGCCAGCAGTCCCCCGCAGGGGGGGATGAACACTGAAGCTTTCTTT.

The genes are TRBV5-1 and TRBJ2-3; D might be TRBD2 (5 bases). Germline CDR1 is SGHRS and CDR2 is YFSETQ. Trimming stripped 4 bases from V and 3 bases from J, with 15 bases between. The CDR3 loop spans 15 amino acids. In nucleotides, the CDR3 is TGCGCCAGCAGCCACGGGGTATTGGTAACAGATACGCAGTATTTT. It specifies CASSHGVLVTDTQYF.